The next 18 T cell receptor beta chains were all read from a single sample in a study of blood T cell repertoires in COVID-19. TCRdb's table, derived via immunoSEQ multiplex PCR, lists solely in-frame clones and lacks some. The data show tens of thousands of clones, with 85% seen just once and more than 12% held by the top ten. The sequenced material came from peripheral blood. All receptors derive from a woman aged 65 to 85 with acute or convalescent COVID-19.

This clone was observed at least ten times. The J gene is TRBJ1-1, the V gene TRBV2, with D unresolved. Germline values: CDR1 SNHLY, CDR2 FYNNEI. CDR3 length: 12 amino acids. The germline V and J ends were trimmed by 8 bases and 6 bases, with 13 bases remaining between them. The CDR3 sequence is CASSRRRAEAFF. For the CDR3, the DNA is TGTGCCAGCTCGAGAAGACGGGCTGAAGCTTTCTTT.

The chain is built from TRBV19 and TRBJ1-5; 8 nucleotides match TRBD1. The ends lost 3 bases at V and 7 bases at J; junction bases unmatched: 11. CDR3 length equals 16 residues. Germline lookup yields CDR1 LNHDA and CDR2 SQIVND (reference sequence). CDR3 sequence: CASSIIQGALGQPQHF. As DNA, the CDR3 is TGTGCCAGTAGTATCATCCAGGGGGCGCTAGGACAGCCCCAGCATTTT.

The genes are TRBV11-2 and TRBJ1-2; 8 bases match TRBD1. This CDR3 contains 14 residues. J lost 4 bases, V lost 6 bases, and 7 bases had no gene match. Germline values: CDR1 SGHAT, CDR2 FQNNGV. The CDR3 nucleotides are TGTGCCAGCAGACCGACAGGGGAGGGCTATGGCTACACCTTC. This translates into CASRPTGEGYGYTF.

CDR3 amino acids: CASSPPGGGTEAFF. Written as DNA, the CDR3 is TGTGCCAGCAGCCCACCGGGGGGAGGCACTGAAGCTTTCTTT. This sequence joins TRBV7-9 and TRBJ1-1; maybe TRBD1 (5 bases). The CDR3 consists of 14 residues. Germline V CDR1 and CDR2: SEHNR, FQNEAQ (reference sequence). Trimming took 5 bases from V and 4 from J, leaving 14 bases between them.

This chain joins TRBV10-3 and TRBJ2-7, with a tentative D call TRBD2 (7 bases). The CDR3 is 15 residues long. CDR1 ENHRY and CDR2 SYGVKD come from the germline V gene. Deletions cut 1 base from V and 5 bases from J, with 15 bases between. The CDR3 DNA reads as TGTGCCATCAGTGAGTTGGGGCAGGGGAGGGACGAGCAGTACGTC. Protein sequence: CAISELGQGRDEQYV.

The chain recombines TRBV4-1 with TRBJ1-2; 8 positions match TRBD1. The CDR3 loop spans 18 amino acids. The V gene end was trimmed by 3 bases and the J gene end by 0 bases; junction bases not matched to a gene: 12. Germline assignment: CDR1 MGHRA and CDR2 YSYEKL. This chain's CDR3 is CASSQGARGPLANYGYTF. For the CDR3, the DNA is TGCGCCAGCAGCCAGGGCGCCAGGGGGCCCTTAGCTAACTATGGCTACACCTTC.

The rearrangement uses TRBV21-1 and TRBJ2-7; the table calls TRBD1, which could not be checked here. TRBV21-1 corresponds to a pseudogene. The CDR3 covers 17 residues. Here the CDR3 DNA reads TGTGCCAGCAGCTTGAGAAGGTCCAGGGAATGGTCCTACGAGCAGTACGTC. Its translation is CASSLRRSREWSYEQYV.

Only one count was recorded for this clone. V usage is TRBV6-2 or TRBV6-3 and J usage is TRBJ2-7, with 7 bases that match TRBD2. The germline V gene has CDR1 MNHEY and CDR2 SVGEGT. This CDR3 comprises 16 residues. V lost 0 bases, J lost 3 bases, and 8 bases stayed unmatched. The CDR3 region has the DNA TGTGCCAGCAGTTACTCGATGAGGGAGGGTAACTACGAGCAGTACGTC. It specifies CASSYSMREGNYEQYV.

V gene TRBV5-1 combines with J gene TRBJ2-5; possibly TRBD2 for D (6 bases). This CDR3 has 14 residues. The V and J ends lost 4 bases and 5 bases respectively, with 15 bases between them. Germline assignment: CDR1 SGHRS and CDR2 YFSETQ. This CDR3 reads CASSPGTVGETQYF. CDR3 DNA sequence: TGCGCCAGCAGCCCAGGGACTGTAGGTGAGACCCAGTACTTC.

This chain uses TRBV7-2 with TRBJ1-1, with D perhaps TRBD1 (5 bases). There are 13 residues in the CDR3. Trimming took off 5 bases at V and 1 base at J, with 8 bases between the two ends. CDR1 is SGHTA and CDR2 is FQGNSA in the germline V gene. The CDR3 region is CASSRTGNTEAFF. The CDR3 DNA reads TGTGCCAGCAGCCGAACAGGGAACACTGAAGCTTTCTTT.

J is TRBJ2-2 and V is TRBV20-1; the match to TRBD2 covers 13 bases. The CDR3 runs 16 residues. Trimming cost V 3 bases and J 9 bases; bases outside gene matches: 10. CDR1 is DFQATT, CDR2 SNEGSKA, per germline (reference sequence). CDR3 in amino acids: CSASTSGGATGRELFF. CDR3 bases: TGCAGTGCTAGTACTAGCGGGGGGGCCACGGGGAGGGAGCTGTTTTTT.

The chain uses TRBV18 and TRBJ1-2; D gene unclear. With 4 bases removed from V and 3 bases from J, the gap between germline ends came to 6 bases. This CDR3 region has 12 residues. CDR1 and CDR2 from the germline V gene are KGHSH and LQKENI. The CDR3 DNA is TGTGCCAGCTCACTCGGGGACTATGGCTACACCTTC. Amino acid sequence: CASSLGDYGYTF.

This clone was seen a single time. The chain uses TRBV19 and TRBJ2-1, with 10 bases that match TRBD1. The CDR3 covers 12 residues. V was clipped by 9 bases and J by 7 bases; unmatched bases: 3. The germline gives CDR1 LNHDA, CDR2 SQIVND (reference sequence). The CDR3 DNA follows: TGTGCCAGCCGACAGGGGGCTAATGAGCAGTTCTTC. It yields the protein CASRQGANEQFF.

The rearrangement links TRBV7-9 to TRBJ1-3; possible D gene TRBD1, 6 bases. This CDR3 is built from 16 residues. Trimming took off 5 bases at V and 4 bases at J, with 18 bases between the two ends. Per germline, CDR1 SEHNR and CDR2 FQNEAQ (reference sequence). For the CDR3, the DNA is TGTGCCAGCAGCCGGAGTTCCGGGACAATGGGAAACACCATATATTTT. This gives the protein CASSRSSGTMGNTIYF.

The chain recombines TRBV6-2 or TRBV6-3 with TRBJ1-1; D may be TRBD1 (5 bases). The CDR3 totals 13 residues. Germline CDR1 is MNHEY and CDR2 is SVGEGT. Trimming removed 2 bases at V and 5 bases at J, with 9 bases between. For the CDR3, the DNA is TGTGCCAGCAGTTACGACGGGGGAACTGAAGCTTTCTTT. Amino acid sequence: CASSYDGGTEAFF.

This clone was recorded a few times. The chain links TRBV6-2 or TRBV6-3 to TRBJ2-1; 12 nucleotides match TRBD2. The V segment lost 4 bases and the J segment 7 bases; nucleotides outside the gene matches: 14. This CDR3 has 18 amino acids. The germline CDR1 and CDR2 sequences are MNHEY and SVGEGT. The DNA for the CDR3 is TGTGCCAGCAGTTTCCTGACTAGCGGGGGCCAATTAAGGAATGAGCAGTTCTTC. Protein: CASSFLTSGGQLRNEQFF.

The chain recombines TRBV2 with TRBJ2-6; maybe TRBD1 (7 bases). Per the germline V gene, CDR1 is SNHLY and CDR2 is FYNNEI. CDR3 length equals 18 residues. Trimming took off 1 base at V and 2 bases at J, with 15 bases between the two ends. This chain's CDR3 is CASSEGPRGVTGANVLTF. The CDR3 DNA sequence: TGTGCCAGCAGTGAAGGTCCCAGGGGGGTAACTGGGGCCAACGTCCTGACTTTC.

V is TRBV24-1 and J is TRBJ1-1; TRBD1 matches at 7 bases. Trimming took 5 bases from V and 6 from J; bases not matched to a gene: 2. This CDR3 contains 12 residues. Per the germline V gene, CDR1 is KGHDR and CDR2 is SFDVKD. CDR3: CATSATGAEAFF. The DNA of the CDR3 is TGTGCCACCAGTGCCACAGGGGCTGAAGCTTTCTTT.